These 29 T cell receptor beta chains came from one sample sequenced in a study of T and B cells in COVID-19 patients. TRB rearrangements were amplified by multiplex PCR with BIOMED2 TRB-A/B primers. TCRdb itself ran the multiplex PCR reads through MiXCR, one entry per CDR3 protein. The sample comprises nearly 15,000 distinct CDR3 sequences, about 29% of which are singletons, and more than 0.9% rests with the top ten. Blood genomic DNA input for TRB amplification was about 240-550 ng. Sequenced sample: blood. The receptors come from a human donor who had recovered from COVID-19.

The DNA for the CDR3 is TGTGCCAGCAGTTCCCCGAGCGGGAGCCGTCAAGAGACCCAGTACTTC. It translates to CASSSPSGSRQETQYF. The chain combines TRBV28 with TRBJ2-5, with TRBD2 matching 8 bases. This CDR3 is 16 amino acids long. Germline V gives CDR1 MDHEN, CDR2 SYDVKM. J lost 2 bases, V lost 4 bases, and 9 bases had no gene match.

The chain joins TRBV15 to TRBJ1-1, with D unclear. Germline V gene lookup returns CDR1 LNHNV and CDR2 YYDKDF (reference sequence). The V end was cut by 0 bases, the J end by 4 bases, with 12 bases between. CDR3 length equals 15 residues. The CDR3 loop is CATSRERMLSTEAFF. CDR3 DNA sequence: TGTGCCACCAGCAGAGAACGTATGTTGAGCACTGAAGCTTTCTTT.

This clonotype appeared a few times. The V and J genes are TRBV19 and TRBJ1-1; no firm D call. V lost 2 bases and J 0 bases, leaving 13 bases between the germline ends. CDR3 length equals 16 residues. The germline V gene has CDR1 LNHDA and CDR2 SQIVND (reference sequence). The CDR3 DNA sequence: TGTGCCAGTAGTATAAGGAGTGCGGTATTGAACACTGAAGCTTTCTTT. Protein sequence: CASSIRSAVLNTEAFF.

This clonotype was seen more than once but under ten times. The chain couples TRBV18 to TRBJ2-5, with D unclear. CDR3 length: 14 residues. From germline, CDR1 is KGHSH and CDR2 LQKENI. The V and J ends lost 6 bases and 2 bases respectively, with 13 bases between them. The CDR3 protein is CASSPSPRQETQYF. For the CDR3, the DNA is TGTGCCAGCTCCCCCTCCCCCAGACAAGAGACCCAGTACTTC.

This clonotype was picked up a small number of times. J is TRBJ2-1 and V is TRBV12-3 or TRBV12-4; TRBD2 agrees at 12 bases. Unmatched junction bases numbered 3, after V lost 6 bases and J lost 3 bases. This CDR3 has 15 amino acids. The CDR3: CASRGTSGYYNEQFF. The CDR3 bases are TGTGCCAGCAGAGGGACTAGCGGGTACTACAATGAGCAGTTCTTC.

This clonotype is medium-sized by share. The V and J genes are TRBV6-2 or TRBV6-3 and TRBJ2-2; D unclear. Trimming cost V 5 bases and J 4 bases, with 14 bases left between them. In germline, CDR1 is MNHEY, CDR2 SVGEGT. This CDR3 spans 15 amino acids. CDR3 protein: CASSRPTSSTGELFF. For the CDR3, the DNA is TGTGCCAGCAGTCGACCGACGTCGAGCACCGGGGAGCTGTTTTTT.

The genes are TRBV27 and TRBJ1-5; no definite D call. Germline CDR1 reads MNHEY; CDR2 reads SMNVEV (reference sequence). Trimming shortened V by 3 bases and J by 5 bases, and 14 bases separated the two germline ends. The CDR3 has 15 amino acids. In DNA, the CDR3 is TGTGCCAGCAGTTTTTCCGGGGTCAGTTATCAGCCCCAGCATTTT. Amino acid sequence: CASSFSGVSYQPQHF.

By sample share, this clonotype is medium-sized. V and J are TRBV12-3 or TRBV12-4 and TRBJ1-4, with 8 bases fitting TRBD1. CDR3 length: 14 amino acids. The ends lost 5 bases at V and 8 bases at J; junction bases unmatched: 7. CDR3 nucleotides: TGTGCCAGCAGTGCGGACAGGGATCGAGAAAAACTGTTTTTT. Its translation is CASSADRDREKLFF.

This clonotype is medium-sized within its sample. The chain links TRBV6-1 to TRBJ2-2; D tentatively reads TRBD1 or TRBD2 (5 bases each). Deletions cut 6 bases from V and 6 bases from J, with 8 bases between. Germline-derived CDR1 and CDR2 are MNHNS and SASEGT. This CDR3 contains 12 residues. The CDR3 sequence: CASRRDPGELFF. Written as DNA, the CDR3 is TGTGCCAGCAGGAGGGACCCCGGGGAGCTGTTTTTT.

By sample share, this clonotype is medium-sized (0.01 to 0.1%). The chain is built from TRBV24-1 and TRBJ2-2; 9 bases match TRBD1. J gave up 3 bases and V 3 bases, and 4 bases lay outside the gene matches. This CDR3 comprises 16 residues. Germline V gene sequence: CDR1 KGHDR, CDR2 SFDVKD. The DNA of the CDR3 is TGTGCCACCAGTGATACTCGGACAGGGGACACCGGGGAGCTGTTTTTT. Protein sequence: CATSDTRTGDTGELFF.

For the CDR3, the DNA is TGCGCCAGCAGCCAACCCCCAACAGGGGCCGGGGAGCTGTTTTTT. Translation gives CASSQPPTGAGELFF. V is TRBV4-3 and J is TRBJ2-2, with 7 bases identical to TRBD1. The ends lost 2 bases at V and 6 bases at J; junction bases unmatched: 6. Germline CDR1 and CDR2: LGHNA and YSLEER. This CDR3 region has 15 residues.

V is TRBV11-1 and J is TRBJ2-5, with D perhaps matching TRBD1 or TRBD2 (6 bases each). CDR3 length: 14 amino acids. The ends were cut back, 5 bases at V and 3 bases at J, with 13 bases in the middle. Per the germline V gene, CDR1 is SGHAT and CDR2 is FQDESV (reference sequence). This CDR3 is CASSPRRGKETQYF. The DNA for the CDR3 is TGTGCCAGCAGCCCCCGGAGGGGGAAAGAGACCCAGTACTTC. The entire variable domain, with the rest obtained from reference TRBV11-1 and TRBJ2-5, is as follows: EAEVAQSPRYKITEKSQAVAFWCDPISGHATLYWYRQILGQGPELLVQFQDESVVDDSQLPKDRFSAERLKGVDSTLKIQPAELGDSAMYLCASSPRRGKETQYFGPGTRLLVL.

The genes are TRBV5-1 and TRBJ1-2, with D uncertain. Germline-derived CDR1 and CDR2 are SGHRS and YFSETQ. The CDR3 contains 13 residues. Between the trimmed V and J ends, which lost 0 bases and 1 base, there was a span of 4 bases. CDR3 DNA: TGCGCCAGCAGCTTGGCAGATAACTATGGCTACACCTTC. Translation gives CASSLADNYGYTF.

This clonotype is medium-sized. This CDR3 reads CSVSRGGRGNTQYF. CDR3 coding DNA: TGCAGCGTTTCACGGGGAGGGCGCGGAAATACGCAGTATTTT. This chain connects TRBV29-1 to TRBJ2-3, with 7 bases lining up with TRBD2. CDR1 is SQVTM, CDR2 ANQGSEA, per germline. The length of the CDR3 is 14 residues. J was trimmed by 7 bases and V by 5 bases; bases with no gene match: 12.

The chain recombines TRBV4-1 with TRBJ2-2; 7 bases agree with TRBD1. Germline CDR1 reads MGHRA; CDR2 reads YSYEKL. V gave up 4 bases and J gave up 1 base; unmatched junction bases: 3. This CDR3 has 15 amino acids. The CDR3 coding sequence is TGCGCCAGCAGCCCGAGACAGGGGAACACCGGGGAGCTGTTTTTT. The encoded protein is CASSPRQGNTGELFF.

By sample fraction, this clonotype is medium-sized. The gene calls are TRBV19 and TRBJ2-2, with 8 nucleotides matching TRBD2. Germline CDR1 is LNHDA and CDR2 is SQIVND (reference sequence). This CDR3 contains 17 residues. The junction had 7 bases not matched to a gene; V was cut back by 0 bases and J by 4 bases. The CDR3 loop is CASSIDHGLAFTGELFF. CDR3 nucleotide sequence: TGTGCCAGTAGTATAGATCACGGACTAGCTTTCACCGGGGAGCTGTTTTTT.

In this sample, this clonotype turned up a few times. This chain uses TRBV13 with TRBJ2-3; D unclear. Germline values: CDR1 PRHDT, CDR2 FYEKMQ (reference sequence). The CDR3 consists of 12 residues. V was trimmed by 5 bases and J by 13 bases, leaving 16 bases between them. The CDR3 region is CASSPKGPDEYF. The DNA of the CDR3 is TGTGCCAGCAGCCCCAAAGGGCCCGACGAGTATTTT.

The chain carries TRBV12-3 or TRBV12-4 and TRBJ1-3; a possible D gene is TRBD1 (6 bases). The ends were cut back, 3 bases at V and 0 bases at J, with 9 bases in the middle. The CDR3 spans 15 residues. The CDR3 sequence is CASSFRGDSGNTIYF. CDR3 bases: TGTGCCAGCAGTTTTAGGGGGGACTCTGGAAACACCATATATTTT.

This chain links TRBV20-1 with TRBJ1-2; TRBD1 might be the D (5 bases). Trimming cost V 0 bases and J 4 bases, with 6 bases left between them. Germline V gene lookup returns CDR1 DFQATT and CDR2 SNEGSKA (reference sequence). This CDR3 region has 12 residues. The CDR3 DNA reads as TGCAGTGCTAGAGAGAGGGGCTATGGCTACACCTTC. Residues: CSARERGYGYTF.

This clonotype ranks as medium-sized. The V and J genes are TRBV30 and TRBJ2-3; D unclear. The V and J ends lost 5 bases and 4 bases respectively, with 10 bases between them. The CDR3 covers 12 residues. The germline V gene encodes CDR1 GTSNPN and CDR2 SVGIG (reference sequence). The CDR3, as DNA: TGTGCCTGGGAAGTTGGGGCAGATACGCAGTATTTT. Its protein product is CAWEVGADTQYF. Variable domain in full (rest from reference TRBV30 and TRBJ2-3): SQTIHQWPATLVQPVGSPLSLECTVEGTSNPNLYWYRQAAGRGLQLLFYSVGIGQISSEVPQNLSASRPQDRQFILSSKKLLLSDSGFYLCAWEVGADTQYFGPGTRLTVL.

This clonotype was seen many times. The chain carries TRBV19 and TRBJ1-5; 9 nucleotides agree with TRBD1. J lost 0 bases, V lost 6 bases, and 6 bases had no gene match. Looked up from germline, CDR1 is LNHDA and CDR2 is SQIVND (reference sequence). The CDR3 totals 16 residues. Here the CDR3 DNA reads TGTGCCAGTAGATCCGGGACAGGGAATAGCAATCAGCCCCAGCATTTT. Translation gives CASRSGTGNSNQPQHF.

There are a few counts of this clonotype. This chain connects TRBV5-4 to TRBJ1-2; no clear D gene. Germline CDR1 is SGHNT and CDR2 is YYREEE (reference sequence). The length of the CDR3 is 10 residues. Trimming took off 7 bases at V and 8 bases at J, with 9 bases between the two ends. The CDR3 DNA reads TGTGCCAGCGGCGAGGGCGGCTACACCTTC. Translated, it gives CASGEGGYTF.

This clonotype appeared a few times. V is TRBV20-1 and J is TRBJ2-1, with TRBD2 matching 13 bases. The CDR3 runs to 13 residues. Germline V gene data show CDR1 as DFQATT and CDR2 as SNEGSKA (reference sequence). Germline trimming cut 6 bases from V and 6 bases from J; bases unmatched to any gene: 2. CDR3 loop: CSATSGGANEQFF. Written as DNA, the CDR3 is TGCAGTGCAACTAGCGGGGGGGCCAATGAGCAGTTCTTC.

Sample share makes this clonotype medium-sized. The CDR3 nucleotides are TGTGCCACTCTACTCGGGACACCACACTCTGGGGCCAACGTCCTGACTTTC. Residues: CATLLGTPHSGANVLTF. The V and J genes are TRBV6-5 and TRBJ2-6, with D maybe TRBD1 (6 bases). Trimming shortened V by 10 bases and J by 0 bases, and 19 bases separated the two germline ends. CDR3 length equals 17 residues. In germline, CDR1 is MNHEY, CDR2 SVGAGI.

This clonotype was seen only a few times. J is TRBJ2-7 and V is TRBV18; tentative D call: TRBD1 (6 bases). Germline V gene lookup returns CDR1 KGHSH and CDR2 LQKENI. V was cut by 6 bases and J by 0 bases, with 21 bases left in between. The length of the CDR3 is 17 residues. The CDR3 nucleotides read TGTGCCAGCTCGCTGGACAGCTTCCGAGCCAGCTCCTACGAGCAGTACTTC. Translated: CASSLDSFRASSYEQYF.

The CDR3 sequence: CSATNRDYGYTF. DNA of the CDR3: TGCAGTGCTACCAACAGGGATTATGGCTACACCTTC. The rearrangement uses TRBV20-1 and TRBJ1-2; a weak D match, TRBD1 (6 bases). Germline CDR1 is DFQATT and CDR2 is SNEGSKA (reference sequence). V gave up 4 bases and J gave up 5 bases, with 11 bases separating them. The CDR3 extends over 12 amino acids.

V gene TRBV13 combines with J gene TRBJ1-1; the D is unclear. The CDR3 has 12 residues. CDR1 and CDR2 (germline): PRHDT, FYEKMQ (reference sequence). Trimming removed 6 bases from V and 4 bases from J, with 9 bases in between. The CDR3 DNA follows: TGTGCCAGCAGAACCTTGGGCACTGAAGCTTTCTTT. This encodes CASRTLGTEAFF.

In its sample, this clonotype was seen many times. V is TRBV15 and J is TRBJ2-3, with no clear D. This CDR3 contains 16 residues. Germline values: CDR1 LNHNV, CDR2 YYDKDF (reference sequence). V was shortened by 5 bases and J by 2 bases, with 17 bases between the two germline ends. CDR3 in DNA: TGTGCCACCAGCCTACGGACCCTACGATTCACAGATACGCAGTATTTT. Protein product: CATSLRTLRFTDTQYF.

The CDR3 DNA reads as TGTGCCACTACTACTATCGGGAGGAAGAATGAGCAGTTCTTC. Translation: CATTTIGRKNEQFF. V gene TRBV6-2 or TRBV6-3 combines with J gene TRBJ2-1; 7 bases agree with TRBD2. V shed 10 bases, J shed 7 bases, and the junction held 13 bases outside the gene matches. The CDR3 is 14 residues long. The germline V gene encodes CDR1 MNHEY and CDR2 SVGEGT.